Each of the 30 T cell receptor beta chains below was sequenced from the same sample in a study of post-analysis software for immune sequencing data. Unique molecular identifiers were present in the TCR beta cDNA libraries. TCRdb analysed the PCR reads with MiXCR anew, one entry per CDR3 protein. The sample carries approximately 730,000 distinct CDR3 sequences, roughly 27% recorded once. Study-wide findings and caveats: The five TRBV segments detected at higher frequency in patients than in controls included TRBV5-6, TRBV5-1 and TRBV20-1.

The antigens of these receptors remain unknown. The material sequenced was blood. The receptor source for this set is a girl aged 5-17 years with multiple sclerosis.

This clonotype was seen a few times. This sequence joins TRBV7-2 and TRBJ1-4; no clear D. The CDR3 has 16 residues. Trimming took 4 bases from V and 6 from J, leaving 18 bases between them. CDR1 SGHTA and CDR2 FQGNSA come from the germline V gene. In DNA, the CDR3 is TGTGCCAGCAGCTCAACCCCCGGGCAACCCCATGAAAAACTGTTTTTT. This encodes CASSSTPGQPHEKLFF.

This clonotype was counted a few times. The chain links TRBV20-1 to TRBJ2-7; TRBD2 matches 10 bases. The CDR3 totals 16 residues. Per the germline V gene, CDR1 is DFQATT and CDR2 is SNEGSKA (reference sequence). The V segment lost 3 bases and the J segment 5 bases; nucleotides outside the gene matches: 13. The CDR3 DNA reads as TGCAGTGCTAGTCCCCTAGGGAGCGGGAGGGCCCACGAGCAGTACTTC. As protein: CSASPLGSGRAHEQYF.

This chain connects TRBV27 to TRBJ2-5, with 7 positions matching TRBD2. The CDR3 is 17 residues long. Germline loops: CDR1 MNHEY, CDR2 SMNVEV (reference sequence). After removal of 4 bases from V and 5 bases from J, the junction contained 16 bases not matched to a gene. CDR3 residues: CASSSLGRAGVPETQYF. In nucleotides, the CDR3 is TGTGCCAGCAGTTCCCTAGGGAGGGCGGGAGTCCCTGAGACCCAGTACTTC.

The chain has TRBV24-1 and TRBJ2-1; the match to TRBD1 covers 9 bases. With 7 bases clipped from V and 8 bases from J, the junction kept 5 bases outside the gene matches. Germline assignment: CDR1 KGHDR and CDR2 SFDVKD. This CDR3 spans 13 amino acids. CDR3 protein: CATRTTGGDEQFF. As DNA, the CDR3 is TGTGCCACCAGGACCACAGGGGGCGATGAGCAGTTCTTC.

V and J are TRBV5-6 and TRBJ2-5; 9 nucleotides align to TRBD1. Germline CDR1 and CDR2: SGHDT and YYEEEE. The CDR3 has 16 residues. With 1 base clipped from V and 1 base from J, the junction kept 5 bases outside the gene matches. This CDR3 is CASSLPTGGAQETQYF. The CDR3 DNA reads TGTGCCAGCAGCTTGCCGACAGGGGGTGCCCAAGAGACCCAGTACTTC.

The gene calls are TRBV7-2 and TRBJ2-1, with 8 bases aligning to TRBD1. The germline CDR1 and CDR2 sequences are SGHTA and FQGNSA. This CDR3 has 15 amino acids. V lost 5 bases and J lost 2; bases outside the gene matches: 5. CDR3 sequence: CASSGPGQAYNEQFF. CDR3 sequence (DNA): TGTGCCAGCAGCGGACCGGGACAGGCCTACAATGAGCAGTTCTTC.

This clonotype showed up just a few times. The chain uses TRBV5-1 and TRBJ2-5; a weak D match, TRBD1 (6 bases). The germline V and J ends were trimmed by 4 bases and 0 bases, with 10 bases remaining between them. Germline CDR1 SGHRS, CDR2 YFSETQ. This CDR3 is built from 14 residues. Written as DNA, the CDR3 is TGCGCCAGCAGCCCAGGGGACAACCAAGAGACCCAGTACTTC. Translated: CASSPGDNQETQYF. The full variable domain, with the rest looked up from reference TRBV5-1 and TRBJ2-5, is KAGVTQTPRYLIKTRGQQVTLSCSPISGHRSVSWYQQTPGQGLQFLFEYFSETQRNKGNFPGRFSGRQFSNSRSEMNVSTLELGDSALYLCASSPGDNQETQYFGPGTRLLVL.

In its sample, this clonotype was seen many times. CDR3 sequence: CASSQELAPGYEQYF. Here the CDR3 DNA reads TGCGCCAGCAGCCAAGAATTAGCTCCTGGATACGAGCAGTACTTC. This chain joins TRBV4-3 and TRBJ2-7; D ambiguous. The CDR3 has 15 amino acids. CDR1 and CDR2 from the germline V gene are LGHNA and YSLEER. With 0 bases removed from V and 4 bases from J, the gap between germline ends came to 13 bases.

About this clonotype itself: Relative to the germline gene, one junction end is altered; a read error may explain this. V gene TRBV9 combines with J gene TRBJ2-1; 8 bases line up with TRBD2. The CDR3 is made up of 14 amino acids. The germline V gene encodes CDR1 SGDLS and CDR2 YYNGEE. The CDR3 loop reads CASSVGGLDNERFF. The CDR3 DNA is TGTGCCAGCAGCGTAGGGGGACTAGACAATGAGCGGTTCTTC.

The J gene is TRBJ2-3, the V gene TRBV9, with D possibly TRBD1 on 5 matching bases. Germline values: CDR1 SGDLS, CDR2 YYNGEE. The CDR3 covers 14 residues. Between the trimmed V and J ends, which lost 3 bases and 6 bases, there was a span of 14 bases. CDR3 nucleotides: TGTGCCAGCAGCGAGGGGCCAGTGGCGGATACGCAGTATTTT. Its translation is CASSEGPVADTQYF. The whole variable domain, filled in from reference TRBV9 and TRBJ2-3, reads DSGVTQTPKHLITATGQRVTLRCSPRSGDLSVYWYQQSLDQGLQFLIQYYNGEERAKGNILERFSAQQFPDLHSELNLSSLELGDSALYFCASSEGPVADTQYFGPGTRLTVL.

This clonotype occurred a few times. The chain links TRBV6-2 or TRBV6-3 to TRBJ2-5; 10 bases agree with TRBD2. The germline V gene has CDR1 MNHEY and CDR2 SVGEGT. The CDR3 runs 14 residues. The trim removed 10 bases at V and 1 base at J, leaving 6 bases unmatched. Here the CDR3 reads CATQSGGAQETQYF. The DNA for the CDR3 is TGTGCCACGCAAAGCGGGGGGGCCCAAGAGACCCAGTACTTC.

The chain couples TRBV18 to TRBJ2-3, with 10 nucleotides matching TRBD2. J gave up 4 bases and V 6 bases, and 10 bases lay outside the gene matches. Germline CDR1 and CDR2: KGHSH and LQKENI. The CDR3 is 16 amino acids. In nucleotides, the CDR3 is TGTGCCAGCTCGCGCTGGACTAGCGGCTTCCCAGATACGCAGTATTTT. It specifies CASSRWTSGFPDTQYF.

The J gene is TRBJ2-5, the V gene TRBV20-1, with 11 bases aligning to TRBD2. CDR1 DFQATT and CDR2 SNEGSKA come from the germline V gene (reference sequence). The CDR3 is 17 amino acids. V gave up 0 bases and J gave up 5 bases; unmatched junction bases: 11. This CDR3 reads CSAREYLRLAGSETQYF. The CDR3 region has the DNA TGCAGTGCTAGAGAATACCTTCGACTAGCGGGGTCGGAGACCCAGTACTTC.

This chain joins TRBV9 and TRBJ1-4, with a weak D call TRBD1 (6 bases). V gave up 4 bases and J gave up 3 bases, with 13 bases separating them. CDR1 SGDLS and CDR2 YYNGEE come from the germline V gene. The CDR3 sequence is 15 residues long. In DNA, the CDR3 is TGTGCCAGCAGCCCTACAGGGTCGGCTAATGAAAAACTGTTTTTT. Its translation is CASSPTGSANEKLFF. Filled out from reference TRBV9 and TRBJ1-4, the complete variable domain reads DSGVTQTPKHLITATGQRVTLRCSPRSGDLSVYWYQQSLDQGLQFLIQYYNGEERAKGNILERFSAQQFPDLHSELNLSSLELGDSALYFCASSPTGSANEKLFFGSGTQLSVL.

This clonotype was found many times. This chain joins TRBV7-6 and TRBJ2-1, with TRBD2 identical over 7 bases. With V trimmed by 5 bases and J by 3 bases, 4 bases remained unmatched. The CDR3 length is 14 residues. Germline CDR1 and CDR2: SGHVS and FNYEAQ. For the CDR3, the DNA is TGTGCCAGCAGCCCGGGACTACTCTACAATGAGCAGTTCTTC. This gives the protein CASSPGLLYNEQFF.

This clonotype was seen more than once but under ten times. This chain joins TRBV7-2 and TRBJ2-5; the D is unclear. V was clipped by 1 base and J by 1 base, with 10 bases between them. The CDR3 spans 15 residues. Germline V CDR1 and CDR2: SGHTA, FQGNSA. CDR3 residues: CASSLDGTTQETQYF. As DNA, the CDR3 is TGTGCCAGCAGCTTAGACGGAACCACCCAAGAGACCCAGTACTTC.

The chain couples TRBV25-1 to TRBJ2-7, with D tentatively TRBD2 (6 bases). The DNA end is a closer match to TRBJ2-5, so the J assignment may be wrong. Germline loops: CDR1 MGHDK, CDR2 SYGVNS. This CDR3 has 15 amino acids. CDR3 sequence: CASSGIGTQVGTQYF. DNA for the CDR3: TGTGCCAGCAGTGGAATTGGGACTCAGGTGGGGACCCAGTACTTC.

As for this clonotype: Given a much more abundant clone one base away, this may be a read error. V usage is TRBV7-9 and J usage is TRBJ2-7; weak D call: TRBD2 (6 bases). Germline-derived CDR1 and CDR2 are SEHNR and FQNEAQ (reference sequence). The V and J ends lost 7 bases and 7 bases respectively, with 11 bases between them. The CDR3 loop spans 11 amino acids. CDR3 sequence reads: CASNIGGEQYF. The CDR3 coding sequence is TGTGCCAGCAACATCGGGGGTGAGCAGTACTTC.

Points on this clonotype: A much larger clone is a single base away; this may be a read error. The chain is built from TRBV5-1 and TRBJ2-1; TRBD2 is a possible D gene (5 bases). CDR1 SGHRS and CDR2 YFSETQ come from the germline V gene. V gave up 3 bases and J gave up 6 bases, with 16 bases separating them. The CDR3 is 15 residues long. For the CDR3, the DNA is TGCGCCAGCAGCTCCGACGAGGGTGATAGCAATGAGCAGTTCTTC. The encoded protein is CASSSDEGDSNEQFF.

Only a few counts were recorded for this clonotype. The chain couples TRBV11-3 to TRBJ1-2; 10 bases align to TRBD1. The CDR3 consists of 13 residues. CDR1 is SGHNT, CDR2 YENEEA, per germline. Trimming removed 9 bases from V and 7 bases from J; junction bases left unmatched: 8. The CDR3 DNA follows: TGTGCCAGGAGACAGGGGGCGCGAGGTGGCTACACCTTC. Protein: CARRQGARGGYTF.

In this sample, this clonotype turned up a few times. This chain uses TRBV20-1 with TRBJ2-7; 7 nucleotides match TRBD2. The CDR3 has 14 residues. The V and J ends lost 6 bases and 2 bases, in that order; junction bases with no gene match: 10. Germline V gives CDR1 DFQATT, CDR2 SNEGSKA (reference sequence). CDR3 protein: CSAQSGTGPYEQYF. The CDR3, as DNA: TGCAGTGCCCAGAGCGGGACGGGACCCTACGAGCAGTACTTC.

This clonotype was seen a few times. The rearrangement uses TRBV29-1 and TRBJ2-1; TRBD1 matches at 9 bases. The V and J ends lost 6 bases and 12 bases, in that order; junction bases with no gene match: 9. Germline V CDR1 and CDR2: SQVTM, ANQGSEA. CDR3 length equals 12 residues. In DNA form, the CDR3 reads TGCAGCGTGGTATCCCCGACAGGGGGGCAGTTCTTC. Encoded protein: CSVVSPTGGQFF.

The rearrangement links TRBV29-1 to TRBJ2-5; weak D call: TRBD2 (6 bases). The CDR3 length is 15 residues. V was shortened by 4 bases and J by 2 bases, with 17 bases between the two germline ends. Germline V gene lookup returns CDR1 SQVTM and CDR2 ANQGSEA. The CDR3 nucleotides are TGCAGCGTTGGGTCTCTGAGGCGGGGACAAGAGACCCAGTACTTC. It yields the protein CSVGSLRRGQETQYF. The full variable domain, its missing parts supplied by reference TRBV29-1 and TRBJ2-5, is SAVISQKPSRDICQRGTSLTIQCQVDSQVTMMFWYRQQPGQSLTLIATANQGSEATYESGFVIDKFPISRPNLTFSTLTVSNMSPEDSSIYLCSVGSLRRGQETQYFGPGTRLLVL.

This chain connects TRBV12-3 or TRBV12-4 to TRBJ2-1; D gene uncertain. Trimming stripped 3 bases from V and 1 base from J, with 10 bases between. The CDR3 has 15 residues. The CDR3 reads CASSFGNPSYNEQFF. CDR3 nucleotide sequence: TGTGCCAGCAGTTTTGGGAACCCATCCTACAATGAGCAGTTCTTC.

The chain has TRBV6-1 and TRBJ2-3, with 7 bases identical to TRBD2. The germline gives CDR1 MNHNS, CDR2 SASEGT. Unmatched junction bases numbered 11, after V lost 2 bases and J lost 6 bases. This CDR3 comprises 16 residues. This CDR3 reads CASSECVGGLRDTQYF. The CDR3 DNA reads TGTGCCAGCAGTGAATGCGTGGGAGGGCTTAGGGATACGCAGTATTTT.

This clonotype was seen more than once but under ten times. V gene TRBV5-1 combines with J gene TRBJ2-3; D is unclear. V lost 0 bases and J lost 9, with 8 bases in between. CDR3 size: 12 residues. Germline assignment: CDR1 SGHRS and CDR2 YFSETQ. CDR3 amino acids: CASSLALPTQYF. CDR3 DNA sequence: TGCGCCAGCAGCTTGGCACTCCCGACGCAGTATTTT.

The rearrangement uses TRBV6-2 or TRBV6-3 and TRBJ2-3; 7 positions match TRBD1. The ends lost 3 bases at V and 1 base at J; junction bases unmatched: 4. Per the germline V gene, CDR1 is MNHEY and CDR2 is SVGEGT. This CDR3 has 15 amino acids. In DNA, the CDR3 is TGTGCCAGCAGTTATGTTACAGGGGGCACAGATACGCAGTATTTT. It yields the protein CASSYVTGGTDTQYF.

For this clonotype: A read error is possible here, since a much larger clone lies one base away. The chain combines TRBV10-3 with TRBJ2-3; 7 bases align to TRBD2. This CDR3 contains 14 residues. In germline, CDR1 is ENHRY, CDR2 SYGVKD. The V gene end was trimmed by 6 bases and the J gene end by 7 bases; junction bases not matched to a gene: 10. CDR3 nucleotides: TGTGCCATCAGGGCTAGCGGCATTACCTATACGCAGTATTTT. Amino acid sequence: CAIRASGITYTQYF.

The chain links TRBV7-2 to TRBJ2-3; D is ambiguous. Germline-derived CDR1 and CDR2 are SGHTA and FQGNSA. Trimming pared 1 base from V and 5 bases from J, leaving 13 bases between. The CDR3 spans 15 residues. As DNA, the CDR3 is TGTGCCAGCAGCTTAGGGAGTACCGGGCAAGATACGCAGTATTTT. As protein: CASSLGSTGQDTQYF.

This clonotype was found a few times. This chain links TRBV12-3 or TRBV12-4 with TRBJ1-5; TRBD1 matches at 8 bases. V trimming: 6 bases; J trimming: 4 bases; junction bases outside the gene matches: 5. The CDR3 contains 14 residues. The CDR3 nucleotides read TGTGCCAGCAGCTGGACAGGGCGGAATCAGCCCCAGCATTTT. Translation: CASSWTGRNQPQHF.